This record looks at one T cell receptor (beta chain) sequence and its context. This record belongs to a study of blood T cell repertoires in COVID-19. Study-wide background: Samples came from the United States, Italy and Spain, spanning acute and convalescent COVID-19. Nucleic acid was either cDNA or gDNA, and it came from T cells, B-cell-depleted T cells, or PBMCs.

Germline CDR1 reads KGHSH; CDR2 reads LQKENI. The V gene end was trimmed by 0 bases and the J gene end by 5 bases; junction bases not matched to a gene: 3. This CDR3 comprises 15 residues. As originally analysed: Amplification from reference gene primers served as the basis for estimated nucleated cell counts. The data were produced by immunoSEQ multiplex PCR, yet TCRdb's version contains in-frame clones alone and is incomplete. The V and J calls and clone size are taken from that table; D and trimming were inferred from the DNA. This sample has fewer than 180,000 clones, with around 84% found just once.

The clonotype was recovered from a man aged 70-80 years with acute or convalescent COVID-19. The J gene is TRBJ2-5, the V gene TRBV18; 10 bases map to TRBD2. Sequenced material: peripheral blood. As DNA, the CDR3 is TGTGCCAGCTCACCACCGGGACTAGCGACTGAGACCCAGTACTTC. This gives the protein CASSPPGLATETQYF.